These 2 T cell receptor beta chains were all obtained from the same sample, sequenced in a study of spatial heterogeneity in lung cancer. Time point meaning: sample taken at primary tumor resection. In each case, whole RNA from tumor, nontumor lung or frozen PBMC was sequenced unsorted. TCRdb used MiXCR to reprocess the 5' RACE reads, holding one entry per CDR3 protein. The sample records tens of thousands of distinct CDR3 sequences, 7% to 10% being singletons. The sequencing used PBMCs, collected at surgery. These TCRs come from a female donor with early-stage non-small cell lung cancer.

This clonotype is medium-sized. The chain carries TRBV28 and TRBJ2-7; maybe TRBD1 (6 bases). Germline CDR1 and CDR2: MDHEN and SYDVKM. V was shortened by 5 bases and J by 2 bases, with 10 bases between the two germline ends. This CDR3 has 13 residues. The CDR3 protein is CASSPGDTYEQYV. CDR3 DNA: TGTGCCAGCAGTCCCGGGGACACCTACGAGCAGTACGTC.

This clonotype was counted only a few times. The chain links TRBV20-1 to TRBJ2-1, with D perhaps matching TRBD1 or TRBD2 (5 bases each). Germline CDR1 is DFQATT and CDR2 is SNEGSKA (reference sequence). Trimming took 3 bases from V and 7 from J, leaving 19 bases between them. The CDR3 length is 15 residues. DNA for the CDR3: TGCAGTGCTAGTAGGAGCGGTCGGACACGGAATGAGCAGTTCTTC. The encoded protein is CSASRSGRTRNEQFF.